This TCR beta chain appears in the sequencing data of a study of blood T cell repertoires in COVID-19. Study summary: Researchers got acute and convalescent COVID-19 samples from the United States, Italy and Spain. In each case, the material was cDNA or gDNA derived from T cells, B-cell-depleted T cells, or PBMCs.

CDR1 and CDR2 (germline): SGHTA, FQGNSA. The CDR3 is made up of 13 amino acids. The germline V and J ends were trimmed by 4 bases and 6 bases, with 11 bases remaining between them. Only one count was recorded for this clone. As originally analysed: Counts of nucleated cells, estimated from reference gene primer amplification, were obtained. Measured with immunoSEQ multiplex PCR; TCRdb has only the in-frame clones, and not every one. The DNA was the basis for D and trimming; V, J and clone size are from that table. Among 70,000 or so clones listed, 90% were seen once. The sequencing sample was made of peripheral blood. The chain uses TRBV7-2 and TRBJ2-3, with D maybe TRBD2 (5 bases). This sequence was found in a woman at least 80 years old with active COVID-19. The CDR3 DNA sequence: TGTGCCAGCAGCTCTTCTACTAGGGATACGCAGTATTTT. This sequence encodes CASSSSTRDTQYF.